This TCR beta chain emerged from a study of T cell responses to AZD1222 COVID-19 vaccine. CDR1 is LGHDT and CDR2 is YNNKEL in the germline V gene (reference sequence). The CDR3 extends over 12 amino acids. Trimming took 4 bases from V and 5 from J, leaving 8 bases between them. A single count supports this clone. The antigen remains undetermined. Study findings and constraints: Vaccination with two AZD1222 doses was followed by a rise in Spike-specific TCR breadth and depth. Unmutated variant regions reportedly attract nearly half of all spike-specific TCRs.

Profiling relied on immunoSEQ multiplex PCR, and the TCRdb table lists in-frame clones only, not all of them. This sample has around 80,000 clones; more than 90% occur once, and the top ten carry around 4.5%. Specimen: peripheral blood, collected 28 days after the second AZD1222 dose. The sequence was obtained from an adult who received the AZD1222 COVID-19 vaccine. The chain is built from TRBV3-1 (or the pseudogene TRBV3-2) and TRBJ1-2; the D is unclear. CDR3 loop: CASSLRSYGYTF. In nucleotides, the CDR3 is TGTGCCAGCAGCCTCAGGAGTTATGGCTACACCTTC.